What follows is one TCR beta chain and its context. Its antigen is still unknown. This record belongs to a study of cytomegalovirus exposure and HLA in healthy donors. Notes on the study in general: Reportedly, fewer N-insertions than the approximately 680-donor mean appeared in an Asian-associated ancestry cluster in a later analysis. In an earlier analysis, about 87% or about 30%: the productive usage of most TCR beta V segments. Later, an analysis showed that TCR beta chains associated with HLA were more clonally expanded than others that were equally common. Reports state that TCR beta sequences accurately predicted most subjects' HLA-A and HLA-B alleles.

Germline lookup yields CDR1 MNHNS and CDR2 SASEGT. The CDR3 has 16 residues. V dropped 1 base and J dropped 4 bases, with 13 bases sitting between them. 60 Vbeta and 13 Jbeta primers were used in PCR. Method: immunoSEQ multiplex PCR; TCRdb's copy keeps in-frame clones and lacks some. This sample carries about 76,000 clones, around three quarters of them seen once, and the ten largest clones take 2.5%. This chain uses TRBV6-1 with TRBJ2-2, with D perhaps TRBD2 (5 bases). The receptor comes from a man aged 30 to 39 in good health and CMV-seronegative. Sequencing was performed on PBMCs. The CDR3 sequence: CASSEVEARGTGELFF. CDR3 sequence (DNA): TGTGCCAGCAGTGAAGTGGAGGCCCGGGGCACCGGGGAGCTGTTTTTT.